Listed below are T cell receptor beta chains from one sample, sequenced in a study of shared T cell receptors in the human thymus. Libraries were prepared by immunoSEQ multiplex PCR; TCRdb keeps only in-frame clonotypes and omits some of them. Here the sample spans about 660,000 clones, roughly 90% being singletons. The sample was also linked to a second study, of human thymus T cells.

Source material: thymocytes. Receptors were obtained from a boy less than two years old with a congenital heart defect. The CDR3 runs from the conserved cysteine through the conserved F or W. The order of the fields is clone size, J gene, D gene, V gene, CDR3 protein, CDR3 DNA. The D gene is left open where the match is weak. Clone size is stated in some rows and not others, as once, few, many or a class when expanded.

clone_size: -; j_call: TRBJ2-7; d_call: -; v_call: TRBV5-4; cdr3_aa: CASSLSGPSYEQYF; cdr3_nt: TGTGCCAGCAGCTTGTCAGGGCCCTCCTACGAGCAGTACTTC
clone_size: -; j_call: TRBJ1-4; d_call: -; v_call: TRBV28; cdr3_aa: CASSGRGREKLFF; cdr3_nt: TGTGCCAGCAGTGGACGGGGTCGTGAAAAACTGTTTTTT
clone_size: -; j_call: TRBJ2-3; d_call: -; v_call: TRBV11-3; cdr3_aa: CASSPPSGSTDTQYF; cdr3_nt: TGTGCCAGCAGTCCCCCCAGCGGCAGCACAGATACGCAGTATTTT
clone_size: -; j_call: TRBJ2-7; d_call: TRBD2; v_call: TRBV7-2; cdr3_aa: CASSLVLAGGSEQYF; cdr3_nt: TGTGCCAGCAGCTTAGTTCTAGCGGGAGGGTCCGAGCAGTACTTC
clone_size: -; j_call: TRBJ2-4; d_call: -; v_call: TRBV6-1; cdr3_aa: CASSEDGSLAKNIQYF; cdr3_nt: TGTGCCAGCAGTGAAGATGGCAGTCTAGCCAAAAACATTCAGTACTTC
clone_size: -; j_call: TRBJ2-7; d_call: TRBD2; v_call: TRBV27; cdr3_aa: CASSYRLAGAEQYF; cdr3_nt: TGTGCCAGCAGTTACCGACTAGCGGGAGCCGAGCAGTACTTC
clone_size: -; j_call: TRBJ1-2; d_call: TRBD1; v_call: TRBV19; cdr3_aa: CASSIPGQEAANYGYTF; cdr3_nt: TGTGCCAGTAGTATACCGGGACAGGAGGCAGCTAACTATGGCTACACCTTC
clone_size: -; j_call: TRBJ2-1; d_call: -; v_call: TRBV20-1; cdr3_aa: CRGPEDNEQFF; cdr3_nt: TGCAGAGGACCGGAGGACAATGAGCAGTTCTTC
clone_size: -; j_call: TRBJ1-1; d_call: -; v_call: TRBV19; cdr3_aa: CASSIVADQNTEAFF; cdr3_nt: TGTGCCAGTAGTATAGTGGCAGATCAGAACACTGAAGCTTTCTTT
clone_size: -; j_call: TRBJ2-7; d_call: -; v_call: TRBV14; cdr3_aa: CASSQRDNSYEQYF; cdr3_nt: TGTGCCAGCAGCCAAAGGGACAACTCCTACGAGCAGTACTTC
clone_size: -; j_call: TRBJ1-5; d_call: TRBD1; v_call: TRBV6-1; cdr3_aa: CASSEDRDTGNQPQHF; cdr3_nt: TGTGCCAGTAGTGAGGACAGGGATACGGGCAATCAGCCCCAGCATTTT
clone_size: few; j_call: TRBJ2-2; d_call: -; v_call: TRBV19; cdr3_aa: CASTNEGGTGELFF; cdr3_nt: TGTGCCAGTACCAATGAGGGGGGGACCGGGGAGCTGTTTTTT
clone_size: -; j_call: TRBJ2-3; d_call: TRBD2; v_call: TRBV30; cdr3_aa: CAWSASLAGDTDTQYF; cdr3_nt: TGTGCCTGGAGTGCGAGCCTAGCGGGGGACACAGATACGCAGTATTTT
clone_size: -; j_call: TRBJ2-1; d_call: -; v_call: TRBV30; cdr3_aa: CALLHAYNEQFF; cdr3_nt: TGTGCCTTATTACATGCCTACAATGAGCAGTTCTTC
clone_size: -; j_call: TRBJ2-5; d_call: -; v_call: TRBV4-3; cdr3_aa: CASSVGGEQETQYF; cdr3_nt: TGCGCCAGCAGCGTGGGGGGAGAACAAGAGACCCAGTACTTC
clone_size: -; j_call: TRBJ1-5; d_call: TRBD1; v_call: TRBV28; cdr3_aa: CASSITGGELVNQPQHF; cdr3_nt: TGTGCCAGCAGCATCACAGGGGGTGAGTTGGTCAATCAGCCCCAGCATTTT
clone_size: -; j_call: TRBJ2-7; d_call: TRBD2; v_call: TRBV6-6; cdr3_aa: CASSFGRDEQYF; cdr3_nt: TGTGCCAGCAGTTTTGGGAGGGACGAGCAGTACTTC
clone_size: -; j_call: TRBJ2-2; d_call: TRBD2; v_call: TRBV19; cdr3_aa: CASSIGPRGELFF; cdr3_nt: TGTGCCAGTAGTATAGGACCCCGGGGGGAACTGTTTTTT
clone_size: -; j_call: TRBJ1-5; d_call: -; v_call: TRBV19; cdr3_aa: CASSTPTGYSNQPQHF; cdr3_nt: TGTGCCAGTAGTACCCCGACAGGTTATAGCAATCAGCCCCAGCATTTT
clone_size: -; j_call: TRBJ2-2; d_call: -; v_call: TRBV30; cdr3_aa: CAWTVTGELFF; cdr3_nt: TGTGCCTGGACCGTGACCGGGGAGCTGTTTTTT
clone_size: -; j_call: TRBJ2-7; d_call: TRBD1; v_call: TRBV6-5; cdr3_aa: CASSYTLQGKVSEQYF; cdr3_nt: TGTGCCAGCAGTTACACATTACAGGGGAAGGTGTCCGAGCAGTACTTC
clone_size: once; j_call: TRBJ2-1; d_call: -; v_call: TRBV5-1; cdr3_aa: CASTGEGVKGGNEQFF; cdr3_nt: TGCGCCAGCACGGGTGAGGGAGTTAAAGGGGGCAATGAGCAGTTCTTC
clone_size: -; j_call: TRBJ2-1; d_call: TRBD2; v_call: TRBV4-3; cdr3_aa: CASSQTSGILRNEQFF; cdr3_nt: TGCGCCAGCAGCCAAACTAGCGGGATCCTTCGGAATGAGCAGTTCTTC
clone_size: -; j_call: TRBJ2-5; d_call: -; v_call: TRBV15; cdr3_aa: CATSTKPRVETQYF; cdr3_nt: TGTGCCACCAGCACGAAACCCAGGGTCGAGACCCAGTACTTC
clone_size: few; j_call: TRBJ2-2; d_call: -; v_call: TRBV4-3; cdr3_aa: CASSQAGITGELFF; cdr3_nt: TGCGCCAGCAGCCAGGCAGGGATCACCGGGGAGCTGTTTTTT
clone_size: -; j_call: TRBJ2-4; d_call: -; v_call: TRBV23-1; cdr3_aa: CASSQWPNIQYF; cdr3_nt: TGCGCCAGCAGTCAATGGCCAAACATTCAGTACTTC
clone_size: -; j_call: TRBJ2-1; d_call: -; v_call: TRBV7-3; cdr3_aa: CASSSPNNEQFF; cdr3_nt: TGTGCCAGCAGCTCCCCAAACAATGAGCAGTTCTTC